A single sample is the source of the 26 T cell receptor beta chains below, sequenced in a study of regulatory T cells in long-lasting Graves disease. Combining iRepertoire HTBI primers with Arm-PCR of CDR3 regions, the authors built TCR beta libraries. TCRdb processed the multiplex PCR reads anew with MiXCR; each CDR3 protein has one entry. The table lists under 700,000 distinct CDR3 sequences, 16% of them singletons. Time point indicated: newly diagnosed GD, antithyroid drugs for less than 3 months. PBMC-derived RNA was used for the TCR library. These sequences were also reported in another study, on T cells in Graves' hyperthyroidism and ophthalmopathy.

The input for sequencing was peripheral blood mononuclear cells (PBMCs), taken at new diagnosis, from a patient treated with antithyroid drugs. The source of these receptors is a woman in her forties or fifties with Graves disease.

In its sample, this clonotype was seen a few times. The chain joins TRBV6-5 to TRBJ1-2, with a possible D match to TRBD1 (6 bases). Germline V CDR1 and CDR2: MNHEY, SVGAGI. The CDR3 is 15 residues long. V was pared by 0 bases and J by 6 bases, with 14 bases between. The CDR3 DNA sequence: TGTGCCAGCAGTTACTCAGGCAGGGGATGGGATGGCTACACCTTC. It specifies CASSYSGRGWDGYTF.

At least ten counts were recorded for this clonotype. The chain carries TRBV20-1 and TRBJ2-7; 8 bases are a match to TRBD1. The germline V gene encodes CDR1 DFQATT and CDR2 SNEGSKA (reference sequence). V shed 3 bases, J shed 5 bases, and the junction held 3 bases outside the gene matches. This CDR3 has 12 residues. CDR3 DNA sequence: TGCAGTGCTAGGGACAGGGTCCACGAGCAGTACTTC. Protein: CSARDRVHEQYF.

V usage is TRBV7-9 and J usage is TRBJ1-2; TRBD1 might be the D (5 bases). V was pared by 4 bases and J by 8 bases, with 20 bases between. The germline CDR1 and CDR2 sequences are SEHNR and FQNEAQ (reference sequence). This CDR3 is built from 15 residues. CDR3 residues: CASSSQGLGDRGYTF. Here the CDR3 DNA reads TGTGCCAGCAGCTCCCAGGGACTTGGCGATCGGGGCTACACCTTC. Full variable domain (missing parts from reference TRBV7-9 and TRBJ1-2): DTGVSQNPRHKITKRGQNVTFRCDPISEHNRLYWYRQTLGQGPEFLTYFQNEAQLEKSRLLSDRFSAERPKGSFSTLEIQRTEQGDSAMYLCASSSQGLGDRGYTFGSGTRLTVV.

This clonotype was detected a few times. A read error may be the cause here, since a much bigger clone is one base away. The chain recombines TRBV7-9 with TRBJ2-3; TRBD1 matches 8 bases. The germline V gene has CDR1 SEHNR and CDR2 FQNEAQ (reference sequence). The CDR3 spans 16 residues. In DNA, the CDR3 is TGTGCCAGCAACTTAGAGAACAGGGGGTTAACGGATACGCAGTATTTT. Amino acids: CASNLENRGLTDTQYF.

About this clonotype itself: Given a much more abundant clone one base away, this may be a read error. V gene TRBV3-1 combines with J gene TRBJ2-4; TRBD2 matches at 8 bases. Germline-derived CDR1 and CDR2 are LGHDT and YNNKEL (reference sequence). The CDR3 sequence is 14 residues long. CDR3 protein: CASSLLREGYGCTF. The CDR3 coding sequence is TGTGCCAGCAGCCTCTTACGGGAGGGCTATGGCTGCACCTTC.

At least ten counts were recorded for this clonotype. The CDR3 DNA reads TGCGCCAGCAGCAAAACAGGGGTTCACAACGAGCAGTACTTC. Protein sequence: CASSKTGVHNEQYF. The V gene is TRBV5-1, the J gene TRBJ2-7, with 7 bases lining up with TRBD1. The J segment lost 5 bases and the V segment lost 4 bases, leaving 9 bases of the junction unmatched. The CDR3 has 14 amino acids. CDR1 and CDR2 (germline): SGHRS, YFSETQ.

The chain recombines TRBV27 with TRBJ1-6; unclear D gene. The V and J ends lost 6 bases and 7 bases respectively, with 13 bases between them. CDR3 length equals 14 residues. Looked up from germline, CDR1 is MNHEY and CDR2 is SMNVEV (reference sequence). The CDR3 loop reads CASSLGRLNSPLHF. The CDR3 DNA follows: TGTGCCAGCAGCCTCGGACGGCTGAATTCACCCCTCCACTTT.

This chain links TRBV6-5 with TRBJ2-1; perhaps TRBD1 as D (6 bases). V lost 0 bases and J lost 0, with 9 bases in between. Looked up from germline, CDR1 is MNHEY and CDR2 is SVGAGI. The CDR3 contains 16 residues. CDR3 bases: TGTGCCAGCAGTTACTCGGGGGCACGCTCCTACAATGAGCAGTTCTTC. It specifies CASSYSGARSYNEQFF.

This clonotype showed up many times. The chain recombines TRBV20-1 with TRBJ1-4; D unresolved. Germline assignment: CDR1 DFQATT and CDR2 SNEGSKA (reference sequence). V gave up 7 bases and J gave up 7 bases, with 7 bases separating them. The CDR3 covers 10 residues. This CDR3 is CSVMREKLFF. The CDR3 DNA is TGCAGTGTCATGCGTGAAAAACTGTTTTTT.

This clonotype came up a few times. The chain has TRBV13 and TRBJ1-1; D is ambiguous. Per the germline V gene, CDR1 is PRHDT and CDR2 is FYEKMQ (reference sequence). The CDR3 consists of 15 residues. The germline V and J ends were trimmed by 4 bases and 0 bases, with 12 bases remaining between them. CDR3 in DNA: TGTGCCAGCAGCTCATCAAGAAATCTGAACACTGAAGCTTTCTTT. Amino acids: CASSSSRNLNTEAFF.

The gene calls are TRBV6-1 and TRBJ1-6; tentative D call: TRBD1 (6 bases). The CDR3 extends over 14 amino acids. Germline CDR1 MNHNS, CDR2 SASEGT. Trimming took 9 bases from V and 7 from J, leaving 16 bases between them. The CDR3 here is CASTYRTENSPLHF. The CDR3 DNA is TGTGCCAGTACGTATAGGACAGAAAATTCACCCCTCCACTTT.

This clonotype was found many times. V gene TRBV28 combines with J gene TRBJ1-2; no clear D gene. The germline V gene encodes CDR1 MDHEN and CDR2 SYDVKM. The CDR3 contains 14 residues. V was pared by 2 bases and J by 5 bases, with 12 bases between. As DNA, the CDR3 is TGTGCCAGCAGTTTAGCGGGAGGCCGGTATGGCTACACCTTC. It translates to CASSLAGGRYGYTF.

V is TRBV5-1 and J is TRBJ1-1; D might be TRBD1 (5 bases). V dropped 0 bases and J dropped 6 bases, with 15 bases sitting between them. Germline V gives CDR1 SGHRS, CDR2 YFSETQ. This CDR3 is built from 15 residues. The CDR3 spells CASSLGRTLGAEAFF. CDR3 DNA: TGCGCCAGCAGCTTGGGGAGGACCTTAGGGGCTGAAGCTTTCTTT.

This clonotype was found many times. The CDR3 sequence is CASSMKTGTEAFF. The CDR3 DNA follows: TGTGCCAGCAGCATGAAGACAGGCACTGAAGCTTTCTTT. The chain is built from TRBV7-2 and TRBJ1-1, with D tentatively TRBD1 (6 bases). V was clipped by 5 bases and J by 4 bases, with 11 bases between them. CDR1 SGHTA and CDR2 FQGNSA come from the germline V gene. The CDR3 runs 13 residues.

This clonotype turned up a few times. This chain uses TRBV7-9 with TRBJ1-2, with D maybe TRBD1 (5 bases). V was shortened by 6 bases and J by 6 bases, with 11 bases between the two germline ends. Germline assignment: CDR1 SEHNR and CDR2 FQNEAQ (reference sequence). The CDR3 totals 12 residues. CDR3 nucleotides: TGTGCCAGCAGAAACACAGGAGATGGCTACACCTTC. The encoded protein is CASRNTGDGYTF.

This chain links TRBV12-3 or TRBV12-4 with TRBJ1-3, with unresolved D. V shed 2 bases and J shed 7 bases, with 9 bases lying between them. This CDR3 region has 13 residues. For the CDR3, the DNA is TGTGCCAGCAGTTTACGCGGAAAGAACACCATATATTTT. This translates into CASSLRGKNTIYF.

V gene TRBV11-1 combines with J gene TRBJ2-5; the D gene is possibly TRBD2 (5 bases). The germline gives CDR1 SGHAT, CDR2 FQDESV (reference sequence). Trimming pared 3 bases from V and 2 bases from J, leaving 13 bases between. CDR3 length: 15 residues. The CDR3 DNA reads as TGTGCCAGCAGCTTTGAGGGCTCTGTACAAGAGACCCAGTACTTC. This gives the protein CASSFEGSVQETQYF.

This clonotype was seen a few times. The genes are TRBV20-1 and TRBJ2-4; tentatively, D is TRBD1 or TRBD2 (5 bases each). Germline CDR1 DFQATT, CDR2 SNEGSKA (reference sequence). The CDR3 runs 13 residues. Trimming took 8 bases from V and 1 from J, leaving 12 bases between them. CDR3 DNA sequence: TGCAGTACTTTGGGGACCGCCAAAAACATTCAGTACTTC. Protein sequence: CSTLGTAKNIQYF.

Many counts were recorded for this clonotype. The chain has TRBV18 and TRBJ2-2; no reliable D call. V lost 0 bases to trimming and J lost 1 base, with 9 bases between them. This CDR3 spans 16 amino acids. Germline lookup yields CDR1 KGHSH and CDR2 LQKENI. The CDR3 loop reads CASSPPVAGNTGELFF. DNA of the CDR3: TGTGCCAGCTCACCACCTGTGGCAGGGAACACCGGGGAGCTGTTTTTT.

In its sample, this clonotype was seen many times. This sequence joins TRBV6-5 and TRBJ2-7; D could derive from TRBD1 or TRBD2 (5 bases each). The CDR3 is 14 residues long. The germline V gene has CDR1 MNHEY and CDR2 SVGAGI. Trimming took off 2 bases at V and 1 base at J, with 9 bases between the two ends. The CDR3 loop reads CASSYAGASYEQYF. As DNA, the CDR3 is TGTGCCAGCAGTTACGCCGGGGCGTCCTACGAGCAGTACTTC.

V usage is TRBV5-6 and J usage is TRBJ2-1; 14 bases match TRBD2. With 4 bases clipped from V and 3 bases from J, the junction kept 9 bases outside the gene matches. This CDR3 has 18 amino acids. The germline gives CDR1 SGHDT, CDR2 YYEEEE. CDR3 residues: CASSTGTSGGYHYNEQFF. CDR3 nucleotide sequence: TGTGCCAGCAGCACCGGGACTAGCGGGGGCTATCACTACAATGAGCAGTTCTTC.

This clonotype showed up many times. The chain couples TRBV6-2 or TRBV6-3 to TRBJ2-5; D gene ambiguous. In germline, CDR1 is MNHEY, CDR2 SVGEGT. The CDR3 sequence is 14 residues long. V was pared by 2 bases and J by 4 bases, with 11 bases between. The CDR3 nucleotides read TGTGCCAGCAGTTACCTAGGGTTATTAGAGACCCAGTACTTC. It encodes CASSYLGLLETQYF.

The sample holds a few counts of this clonotype. V is TRBV27 and J is TRBJ1-3, with D uncertain. CDR3 length: 16 amino acids. Trimming removed 5 bases from V and 0 bases from J, with 14 bases in between. CDR1 is MNHEY, CDR2 SMNVEV, per germline (reference sequence). CDR3 coding DNA: TGTGCCAGCAGTCGGGTAGGATCAGGCTCTGGAAACACCATATATTTT. This encodes CASSRVGSGSGNTIYF.

Many counts were recorded for this clonotype. This chain joins TRBV12-3 or TRBV12-4 and TRBJ1-1; no reliable D call. The CDR3 is 14 amino acids. With 6 bases removed from V and 1 base from J, the gap between germline ends came to 12 bases. The CDR3 nucleotides are TGTGCCAGCAGCCGGACGGCGGCGAACACTGAAGCTTTCTTT. It encodes CASSRTAANTEAFF.

The chain employs TRBV9 and TRBJ1-6; 7 bases are shared with TRBD1. CDR1 is SGDLS, CDR2 YYNGEE, per germline. This CDR3 has 14 amino acids. J lost 9 bases, V lost 0 bases, and 3 bases had no gene match. The CDR3 region is CASSVAGDSSPLHF. Written as DNA, the CDR3 is TGTGCCAGCAGCGTAGCTGGGGACAGTTCACCCCTCCACTTT.

There are many counts of this clonotype. The rearrangement links TRBV12-3 or TRBV12-4 to TRBJ1-5, with D perhaps matching TRBD1 (6 bases). The CDR3 length is 15 residues. Trimming left V 2 bases short and J 6 bases short, with 14 bases between. In nucleotides, the CDR3 is TGTGCCAGCAGTTTAAAGGACAGCCGGGTTCAGCCCCAGCATTTT. This translates into CASSLKDSRVQPQHF.